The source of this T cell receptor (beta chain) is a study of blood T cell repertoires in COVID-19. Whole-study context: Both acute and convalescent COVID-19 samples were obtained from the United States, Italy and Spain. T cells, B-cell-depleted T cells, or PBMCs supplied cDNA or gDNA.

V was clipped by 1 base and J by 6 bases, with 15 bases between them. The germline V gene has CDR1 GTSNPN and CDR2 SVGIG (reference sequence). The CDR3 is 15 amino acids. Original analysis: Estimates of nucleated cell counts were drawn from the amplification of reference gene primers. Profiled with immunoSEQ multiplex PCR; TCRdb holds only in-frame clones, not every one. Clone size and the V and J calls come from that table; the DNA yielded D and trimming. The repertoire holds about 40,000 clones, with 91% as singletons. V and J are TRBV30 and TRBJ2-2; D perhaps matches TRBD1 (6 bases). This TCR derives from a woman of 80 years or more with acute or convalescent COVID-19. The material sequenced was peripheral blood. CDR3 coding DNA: TGTGCCTGGAGTGAGGCCAGGGGCGACGCCGGGGAGCTGTTTTTT. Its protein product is CAWSEARGDAGELFF.